What follows are 5 T cell receptor beta chains derived from one specimen sequenced in a study of T cells after yellow fever vaccination. TCRdb re-analysed the 5' RACE reads in MiXCR, keeping a single row per CDR3 protein. Altogether under 150,000 distinct CDR3 sequences are present, more than 6% being singletons, with the ten largest covering roughly 0.71%. The sequences come from CD4+ T cells sorted from PBMCs, collected 5 days after the yellow fever booster vaccination. These receptors were collected from a man aged 25 to 40 who received the YFV17D yellow fever vaccine.

This clonotype was seen repeatedly, ten times or more. The genes are TRBV3-1 and TRBJ1-1, with D tentatively TRBD1 (5 bases). Germline CDR1 is LGHDT and CDR2 is YNNKEL (reference sequence). V was clipped by 1 base and J by 2 bases, with 8 bases between them. This CDR3 has 14 residues. CDR3 nucleotide sequence: TGTGCCAGCAGCCAAGTTGACAGTAACACTGAAGCTTTCTTT. It specifies CASSQVDSNTEAFF.

This clonotype was seen ten or more times. The CDR3 is CAISGGLAGGSYEQYF. CDR3 nucleotide sequence: TGTGCCATCAGCGGGGGACTAGCGGGAGGATCTTACGAGCAGTACTTC. The V and J genes are TRBV10-3 and TRBJ2-7, with 15 positions matching TRBD2. Germline CDR1 reads ENHRY; CDR2 reads SYGVKD. The V segment lost 6 bases and the J segment 4 bases; nucleotides outside the gene matches: 7. This CDR3 contains 16 residues.

This clonotype was observed at least ten times. This chain links TRBV7-9 with TRBJ1-2; D is unclear. V lost 1 base to trimming and J lost 4 bases, with 4 bases between them. Germline CDR1 and CDR2: SEHNR and FQNEAQ (reference sequence). This CDR3 has 12 residues. The CDR3 protein is CASSLDIYGYTF. CDR3 nucleotide sequence: TGTGCCAGCAGCTTAGACATCTATGGCTACACCTTC.

This clonotype was counted ten times or more. This sequence joins TRBV20-1 and TRBJ2-2; D may correspond to TRBD1 or TRBD2 (5 bases each). Between the trimmed V and J ends, which lost 6 bases and 1 base, there was a span of 15 bases. CDR1 and CDR2 (germline): DFQATT, SNEGSKA (reference sequence). CDR3 length: 15 amino acids. CDR3: CSARRGRGNTGELFF. The CDR3 coding sequence is TGCAGTGCCCGCCGGGGCAGAGGGAACACCGGGGAGCTGTTTTTT.

This clonotype was recorded many times. V is TRBV5-1 and J is TRBJ2-3; 8 nucleotides line up with TRBD2. There are 14 residues in the CDR3. Germline V gene data show CDR1 as SGHRS and CDR2 as YFSETQ. V dropped 2 bases and J dropped 6; count of bases not matched to a gene: 5. The CDR3 is CASSLAGVSDTQYF. In nucleotides, the CDR3 is TGCGCCAGCAGCTTAGCGGGAGTCTCTGATACGCAGTATTTT.